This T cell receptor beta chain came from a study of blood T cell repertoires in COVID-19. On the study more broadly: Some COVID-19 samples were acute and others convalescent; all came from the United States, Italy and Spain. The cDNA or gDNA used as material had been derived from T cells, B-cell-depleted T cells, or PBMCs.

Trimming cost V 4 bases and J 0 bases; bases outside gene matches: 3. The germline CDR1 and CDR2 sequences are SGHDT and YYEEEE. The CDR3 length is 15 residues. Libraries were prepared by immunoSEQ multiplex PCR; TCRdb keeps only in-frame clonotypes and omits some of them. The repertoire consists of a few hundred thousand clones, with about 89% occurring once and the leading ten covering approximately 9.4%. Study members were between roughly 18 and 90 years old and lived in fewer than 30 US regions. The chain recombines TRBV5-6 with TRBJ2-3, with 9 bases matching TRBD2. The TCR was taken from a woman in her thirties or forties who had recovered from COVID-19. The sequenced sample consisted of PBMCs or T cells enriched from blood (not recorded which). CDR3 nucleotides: TGTGCCAGCAGCCCCCTAGCGGGAAGCACAGATACGCAGTATTTT. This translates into CASSPLAGSTDTQYF.